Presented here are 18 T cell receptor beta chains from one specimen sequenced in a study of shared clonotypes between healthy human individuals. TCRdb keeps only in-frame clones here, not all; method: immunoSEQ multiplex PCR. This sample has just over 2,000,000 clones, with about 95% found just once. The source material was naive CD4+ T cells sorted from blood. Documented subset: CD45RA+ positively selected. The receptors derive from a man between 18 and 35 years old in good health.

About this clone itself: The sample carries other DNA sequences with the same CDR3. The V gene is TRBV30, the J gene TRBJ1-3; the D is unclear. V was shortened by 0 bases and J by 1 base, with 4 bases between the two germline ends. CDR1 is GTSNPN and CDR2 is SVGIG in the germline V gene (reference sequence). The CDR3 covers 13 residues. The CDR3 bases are TGTGCCTGGAGTGTAATTTCTGGAAACACCATATATTTT. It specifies CAWSVISGNTIYF. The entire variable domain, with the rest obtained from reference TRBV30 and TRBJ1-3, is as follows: SQTIHQWPATLVQPVGSPLSLECTVEGTSNPNLYWYRQAAGRGLQLLFYSVGIGQISSEVPQNLSASRPQDRQFILSSKKLLLSDSGFYLCAWSVISGNTIYFGEGSWLTVV.

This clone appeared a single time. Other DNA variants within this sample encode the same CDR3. The CDR3 coding sequence is TGTGCCAGCAGTTTAAGGGGGCGCACTGAAGCTTTCTTT. Protein product: CASSLRGRTEAFF. V and J are TRBV28 and TRBJ1-1, with 7 bases fitting TRBD1. The V segment lost 2 bases and the J segment 4 bases; nucleotides outside the gene matches: 1. The CDR3 loop spans 13 amino acids. Germline V lookup: CDR1 MDHEN, CDR2 SYDVKM.

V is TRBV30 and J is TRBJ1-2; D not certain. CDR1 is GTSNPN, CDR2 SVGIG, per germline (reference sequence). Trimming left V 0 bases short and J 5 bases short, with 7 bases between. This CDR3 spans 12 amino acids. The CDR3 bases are TGTGCCTGGAGTGTAGGTGAATATGGCTACACCTTC. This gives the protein CAWSVGEYGYTF.

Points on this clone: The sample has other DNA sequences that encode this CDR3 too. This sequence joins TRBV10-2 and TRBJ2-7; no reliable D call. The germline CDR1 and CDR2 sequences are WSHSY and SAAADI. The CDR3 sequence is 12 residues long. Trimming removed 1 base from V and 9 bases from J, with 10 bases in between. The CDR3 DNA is TGCGCCAGCAGTGAGTTAGGGTTGGGGCAGTACTTC. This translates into CASSELGLGQYF.

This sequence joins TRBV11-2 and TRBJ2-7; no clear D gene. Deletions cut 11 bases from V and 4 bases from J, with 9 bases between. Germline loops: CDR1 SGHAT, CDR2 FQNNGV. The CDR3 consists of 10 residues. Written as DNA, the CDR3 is TGTGCCGTCGGCAGGTACGAGCAGTACTTC. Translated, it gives CAVGRYEQYF.

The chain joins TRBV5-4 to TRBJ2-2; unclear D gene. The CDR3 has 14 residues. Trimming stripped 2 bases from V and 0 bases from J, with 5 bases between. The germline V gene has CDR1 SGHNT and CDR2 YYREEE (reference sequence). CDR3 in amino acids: CASSFPTNTGELFF. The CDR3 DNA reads TGTGCCAGCAGCTTCCCTACGAACACCGGGGAGCTGTTTTTT.

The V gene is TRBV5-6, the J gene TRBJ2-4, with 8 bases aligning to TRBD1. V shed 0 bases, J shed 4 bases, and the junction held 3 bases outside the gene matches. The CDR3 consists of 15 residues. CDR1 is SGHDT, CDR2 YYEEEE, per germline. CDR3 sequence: CASSLDRTGKNIQYF. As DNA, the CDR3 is TGTGCCAGCAGCTTGGACCGGACAGGGAAAAACATTCAGTACTTC.

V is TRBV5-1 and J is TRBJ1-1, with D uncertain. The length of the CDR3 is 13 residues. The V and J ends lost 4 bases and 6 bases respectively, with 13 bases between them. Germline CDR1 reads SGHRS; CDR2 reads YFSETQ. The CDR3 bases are TGCGCCAGCAGCCCCCGTTCTCGGGCTGAAGCTTTCTTT. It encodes CASSPRSRAEAFF.

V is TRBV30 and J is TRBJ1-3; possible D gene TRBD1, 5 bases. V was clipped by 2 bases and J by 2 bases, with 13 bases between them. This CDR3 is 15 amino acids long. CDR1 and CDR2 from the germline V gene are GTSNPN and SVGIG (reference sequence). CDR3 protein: CAWSSEGRAGNTIYF. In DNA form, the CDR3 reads TGTGCCTGGAGTTCTGAGGGCAGGGCTGGAAACACCATATATTTT.

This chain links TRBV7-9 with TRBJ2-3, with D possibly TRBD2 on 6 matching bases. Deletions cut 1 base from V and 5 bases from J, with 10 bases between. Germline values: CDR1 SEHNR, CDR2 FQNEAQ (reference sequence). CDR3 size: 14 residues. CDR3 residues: CASSLVLARDTQYF. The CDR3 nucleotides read TGTGCCAGCAGCTTAGTACTAGCAAGAGATACGCAGTATTTT.

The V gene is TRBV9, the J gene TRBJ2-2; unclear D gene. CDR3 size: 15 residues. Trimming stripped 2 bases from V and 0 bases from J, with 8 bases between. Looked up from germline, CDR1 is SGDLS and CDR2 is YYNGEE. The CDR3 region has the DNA TGTGCCAGCAGCGTTTGGCAGGCGAACACCGGGGAGCTGTTTTTT. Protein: CASSVWQANTGELFF.

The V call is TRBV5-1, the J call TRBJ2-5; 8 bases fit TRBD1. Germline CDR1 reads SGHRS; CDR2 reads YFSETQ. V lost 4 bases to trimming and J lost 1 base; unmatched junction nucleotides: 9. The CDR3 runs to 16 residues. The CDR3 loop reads CASSPRQGTGQETQYF. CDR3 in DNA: TGCGCCAGCAGCCCCCGACAGGGGACCGGCCAAGAGACCCAGTACTTC.

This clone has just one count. The CDR3 DNA follows: TGTGCCAGCAGCGTTCAGGGAGGAAACACCATATATTTT. Amino acid sequence: CASSVQGGNTIYF. The rearrangement joins TRBV11-2 to TRBJ1-3; D may be TRBD1 (5 bases). With 5 bases removed from V and 4 bases from J, the gap between germline ends came to 9 bases. CDR1 SGHAT and CDR2 FQNNGV come from the germline V gene. The CDR3 length is 13 residues.

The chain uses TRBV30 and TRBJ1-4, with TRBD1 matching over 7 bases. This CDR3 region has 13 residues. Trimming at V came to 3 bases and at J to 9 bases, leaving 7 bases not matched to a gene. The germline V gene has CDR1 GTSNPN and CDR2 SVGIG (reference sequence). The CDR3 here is CAWRGQLGKKLFF. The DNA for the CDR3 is TGTGCCTGGAGGGGACAGCTAGGCAAAAAACTGTTTTTT.

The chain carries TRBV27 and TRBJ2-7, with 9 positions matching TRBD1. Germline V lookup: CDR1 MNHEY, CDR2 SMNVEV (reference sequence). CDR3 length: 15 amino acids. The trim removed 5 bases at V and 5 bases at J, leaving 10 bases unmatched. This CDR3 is CASSGLGTGYHEQYF. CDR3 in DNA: TGTGCCAGCAGTGGCCTCGGGACAGGGTACCACGAGCAGTACTTC.

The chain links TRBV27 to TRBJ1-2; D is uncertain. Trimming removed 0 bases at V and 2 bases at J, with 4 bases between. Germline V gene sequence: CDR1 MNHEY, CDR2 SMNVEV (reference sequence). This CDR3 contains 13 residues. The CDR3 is CASSLSMNYGYTF. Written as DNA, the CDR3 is TGTGCCAGCAGTTTATCCATGAACTATGGCTACACCTTC.

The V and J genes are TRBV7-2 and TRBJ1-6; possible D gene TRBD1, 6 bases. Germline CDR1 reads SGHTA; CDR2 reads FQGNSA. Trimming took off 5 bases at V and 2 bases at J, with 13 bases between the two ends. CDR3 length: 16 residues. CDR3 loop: CASSISRGAYNSPLHF. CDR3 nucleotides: TGTGCCAGCAGCATAAGCAGGGGCGCCTATAATTCACCCCTCCACTTT.

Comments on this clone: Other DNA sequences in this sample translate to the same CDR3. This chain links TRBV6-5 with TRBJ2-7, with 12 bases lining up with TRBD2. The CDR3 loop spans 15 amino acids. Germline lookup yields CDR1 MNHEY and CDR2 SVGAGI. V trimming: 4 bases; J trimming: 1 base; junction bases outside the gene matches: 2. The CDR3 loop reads CASSSGLAGSYEQYF. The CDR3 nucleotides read TGTGCCAGCAGTTCAGGACTAGCGGGGTCCTACGAGCAGTACTTC.